This T cell receptor (beta chain) was profiled in a study of human T cells and chemical hapten exposure. This clonotype was counted many times. As for time point: pre-sensitization, week 0. Treatment noted: therapeutic diphenylcyclopropenone sensitization with weekly scalp DPC. TCRdb processed the RACE reads anew with MiXCR; each CDR3 protein has one entry. The sample has some 400,000 distinct CDR3 sequences; less than 6.5% are singletons. The CDR3 totals 13 residues. The V gene lost 5 bases and the J gene lost 10 bases, with 18 bases spanning the gap. In germline, CDR1 is MNHNY, CDR2 SVGAGI (reference sequence).

The sequence came from a woman aged 50 to 60 with alopecia areata. Some clones in this sample may be carry-over from other donors' samples. The chain carries TRBV6-6 and TRBJ2-7; D is unclear. Specimen: whole blood, collected in connection with sensitization to the hapten diphenylcyclopropenone (DPC). CDR3 loop: CASSPKTSLGQYF. In DNA, the CDR3 is TGTGCCAGCAGTCCAAAGACTTCACTGGGACAGTACTTC.